This TCR beta chain comes out of a study of siplizumab effects on memory and regulatory T cells. Clones were read by immunoSEQ multiplex PCR, and TCRdb kept only the in-frame ones, dropping some. The sample holds some 87,000 clones, around 89% seen once. The CDR3 consists of 14 residues. Germline-derived CDR1 and CDR2 are MNHNS and SASEGT. Findings of the study overall: Alloreactive sequences traceable to unstimulated CD4+ memory cells were significantly reduced by siplizumab. Assignment of a naive or memory phenotype failed for roughly 80-96% of the proliferating CD4+ or CD8+ clones.

With respect to this clone: Its target is not known. At one boundary the junction diverges from the germline segment, which might be a read error.

This chain links TRBV6-1 with TRBJ2-2; 7 positions agree with TRBD1. The receptor comes from a human donor in good health. The sample was CD4+ T cells sorted from blood. The CDR3 nucleotides are TGTGCCAGCTGTGAGGGGGCGGTTACCGGGGAGCTGTTTTTT. Translating it yields CASCEGAVTGELFF.